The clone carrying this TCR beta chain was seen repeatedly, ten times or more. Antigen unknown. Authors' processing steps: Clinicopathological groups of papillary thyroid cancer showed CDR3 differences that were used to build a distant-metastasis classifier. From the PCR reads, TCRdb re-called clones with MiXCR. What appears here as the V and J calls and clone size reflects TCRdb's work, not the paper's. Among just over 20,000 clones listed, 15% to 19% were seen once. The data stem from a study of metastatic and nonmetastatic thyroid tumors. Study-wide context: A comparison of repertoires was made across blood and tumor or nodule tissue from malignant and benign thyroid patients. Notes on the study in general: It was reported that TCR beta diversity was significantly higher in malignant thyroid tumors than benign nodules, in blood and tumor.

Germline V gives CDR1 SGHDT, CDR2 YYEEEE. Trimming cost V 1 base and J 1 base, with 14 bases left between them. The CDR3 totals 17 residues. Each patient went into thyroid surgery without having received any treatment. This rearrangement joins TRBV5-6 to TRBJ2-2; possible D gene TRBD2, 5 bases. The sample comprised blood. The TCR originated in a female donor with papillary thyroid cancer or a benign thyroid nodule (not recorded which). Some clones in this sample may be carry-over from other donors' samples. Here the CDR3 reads CASSLMVRRKNTGELFF. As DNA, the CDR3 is TGTGCCAGCAGCTTGATGGTCAGGAGGAAGAACACCGGGGAGCTGTTTTTT. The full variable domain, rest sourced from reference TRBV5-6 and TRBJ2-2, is DAGVTQSPTHLIKTRGQQVTLRCSPKSGHDTVSWYQQALGQGPQFIFQYYEEEERQRGNFPDRFSGHQFPNYSSELNVNALLLGDSALYLCASSLMVRRKNTGELFFGEGSRLTVL.